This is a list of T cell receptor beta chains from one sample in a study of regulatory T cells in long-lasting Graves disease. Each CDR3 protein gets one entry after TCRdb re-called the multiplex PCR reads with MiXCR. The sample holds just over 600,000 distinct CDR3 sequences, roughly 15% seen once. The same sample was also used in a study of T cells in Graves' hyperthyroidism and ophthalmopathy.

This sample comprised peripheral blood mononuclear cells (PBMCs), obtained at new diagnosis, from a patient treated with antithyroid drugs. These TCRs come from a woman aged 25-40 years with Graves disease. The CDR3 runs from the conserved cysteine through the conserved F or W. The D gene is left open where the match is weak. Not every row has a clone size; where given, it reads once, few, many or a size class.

CDR3 protein: CASSERTGANQPQHF
CDR3 DNA: TGTGCCAGCAGTGAGCGGACAGGGGCGAATCAGCCCCAGCATTTT
clone size: -
V gene: TRBV6-1
J gene: TRBJ1-5
D gene: TRBD1

CDR3 protein: CASRPPGQGRGGYTF
CDR3 DNA: TGTGCCAGCAGACCGCCCGGACAGGGTCGCGGTGGCTACACCTTC
clone size: many
V gene: TRBV28
J gene: TRBJ1-2
D gene: TRBD1

CDR3 protein: CASRNGGTSGELFF
CDR3 DNA: TGTGCCAGCAGGAATGGCGGGACGTCCGGGGAGCTGTTTTTT
clone size: many
V gene: TRBV2
J gene: TRBJ2-2
D gene: -

CDR3 protein: CASSVGGQGTNEQYF
CDR3 DNA: TGTGCCAGCAGCGTAGGGGGACAGGGGACGAACGAGCAGTACTTC
clone size: -
V gene: TRBV9
J gene: TRBJ2-7
D gene: TRBD1

CDR3 protein: CASSPQGISAEAFF
CDR3 DNA: TGTGCCAGCTCACCACAGGGGATATCAGCTGAAGCTTTCTTT
clone size: few
V gene: TRBV18
J gene: TRBJ1-1
D gene: -

CDR3 protein: CAWTGGDGYTF
CDR3 DNA: TGTGCCTGGACTGGGGGAGATGGCTACACCTTC
clone size: few
V gene: TRBV30
J gene: TRBJ1-2
D gene: -

CDR3 protein: CSALDPGRVTQYF
CDR3 DNA: TGCAGTGCTTTGGACCCGGGCCGGGTTACGCAGTATTTT
clone size: few
V gene: TRBV20-1
J gene: TRBJ2-3
D gene: -

CDR3 protein: CASSLTQANEQFF
CDR3 DNA: TGTGCCAGCAGCTTAACACAGGCCAATGAGCAGTTCTTC
clone size: many
V gene: TRBV11-3
J gene: TRBJ2-1
D gene: -

CDR3 protein: CASTTGLGPETQYF
CDR3 DNA: TGTGCCAGCACCACGGGCCTAGGGCCAGAGACCCAGTACTTC
clone size: many
V gene: TRBV2
J gene: TRBJ2-5
D gene: -

CDR3 protein: CAISEGRDTQYF
CDR3 DNA: TGTGCCATCAGTGAAGGCCGGGATACGCAGTATTTT
clone size: many
V gene: TRBV10-3
J gene: TRBJ2-3
D gene: -

CDR3 protein: CAIGQGYNEQFF
CDR3 DNA: TGTGCCATCGGTCAAGGATACAATGAGCAGTTCTTC
clone size: once
V gene: TRBV10-3
J gene: TRBJ2-1
D gene: -

CDR3 protein: CSVKVGLAAAYEQYF
CDR3 DNA: TGCAGCGTGAAAGTAGGGCTAGCGGCAGCCTACGAGCAGTACTTC
clone size: -
V gene: TRBV29-1
J gene: TRBJ2-7
D gene: TRBD2

CDR3 protein: CASSRTPRLAASRTGELFF
CDR3 DNA: TGCGCCAGCAGCCGGACTCCCCGACTAGCGGCAAGTAGGACCGGGGAGCTGTTTTTT
clone size: few
V gene: TRBV4-1
J gene: TRBJ2-2
D gene: TRBD2

CDR3 protein: CSARDYGGHHNEKLFF
CDR3 DNA: TGCAGTGCTAGAGATTATGGGGGACACCATAATGAAAAACTGTTTTTT
clone size: few
V gene: TRBV20-1
J gene: TRBJ1-4
D gene: -

CDR3 protein: CASSPQGVGGYTF
CDR3 DNA: TGTGCCAGCAGCCCTCAAGGGGTGGGTGGCTACACCTTC
clone size: few
V gene: TRBV14
J gene: TRBJ1-2
D gene: -

CDR3 protein: CASSPQATGKETQYF
CDR3 DNA: TGCGCCAGCAGCCCCCAGGCTACAGGGAAAGAGACCCAGTACTTC
clone size: -
V gene: TRBV5-1
J gene: TRBJ2-5
D gene: -

CDR3 protein: CAWGGQGSDYGYTF
CDR3 DNA: TGTGCCTGGGGAGGCCAGGGGAGTGACTATGGCTACACCTTC
clone size: many
V gene: TRBV30
J gene: TRBJ1-2
D gene: -

CDR3 protein: CASSQGPDQFF
CDR3 DNA: TGTGCCAGCAGTCAAGGGCCCGATCAGTTCTTC
clone size: many
V gene: TRBV6-2/TRBV6-3
J gene: TRBJ2-1
D gene: -

CDR3 protein: CASSIQVFDQPQHF
CDR3 DNA: TGTGCCAGTAGTATACAGGTCTTCGATCAGCCCCAGCATTTT
clone size: few
V gene: TRBV19
J gene: TRBJ1-5
D gene: -

CDR3 protein: CASSQDWFNEQFF
CDR3 DNA: TGCGCCAGCAGCCAAGATTGGTTTAATGAGCAGTTCTTC
clone size: -
V gene: TRBV5-1
J gene: TRBJ2-1
D gene: -

CDR3 protein: CASSRLSAYNEQFF
CDR3 DNA: TGTGCCAGTAGCCGACTGAGCGCGTACAATGAGCAGTTCTTC
clone size: -
V gene: TRBV19
J gene: TRBJ2-1
D gene: -

CDR3 protein: CASGRQGNTGELFF
CDR3 DNA: TGTGCCAGCGGCAGGCAGGGAAACACCGGGGAGCTGTTTTTT
clone size: many
V gene: TRBV6-1
J gene: TRBJ2-2
D gene: -

CDR3 protein: CASSPNGDYGYTF
CDR3 DNA: TGTGCCAGTAGTCCGAACGGGGACTATGGCTACACCTTC
clone size: many
V gene: TRBV19
J gene: TRBJ1-2
D gene: -

CDR3 protein: CASSPDRGVRGYSPLHF
CDR3 DNA: TGTGCCAGCAGCCCGGACAGGGGGGTTCGCGGGTATTCACCCCTCCACTTT
clone size: many
V gene: TRBV7-8
J gene: TRBJ1-6
D gene: TRBD1

CDR3 protein: CSARARAGVKQETQYF
CDR3 DNA: TGCAGTGCTAGAGCTCGGGCGGGGGTAAAACAAGAGACCCAGTACTTC
clone size: -
V gene: TRBV20-1
J gene: TRBJ2-5
D gene: TRBD2

CDR3 protein: CASGTTSGSPKTQYF
CDR3 DNA: TGCGCCAGCGGCACCACGAGTGGTAGCCCGAAGACCCAGTACTTC
clone size: -
V gene: TRBV5-1
J gene: TRBJ2-5
D gene: -

CDR3 protein: CTSSPGAGVVYGYTF
CDR3 DNA: TGTACCAGCTCACCTGGAGCAGGGGTCGTCTATGGCTACACCTTC
clone size: -
V gene: TRBV18
J gene: TRBJ1-2
D gene: -

CDR3 protein: CASSQEGGGKTSAYNEQFF
CDR3 DNA: TGTGCCAGCAGCCAAGAGGGAGGGGGCAAGACTAGCGCCTACAATGAGCAGTTCTTC
clone size: -
V gene: TRBV28
J gene: TRBJ2-1
D gene: -

CDR3 protein: CSAHTGQYTEAFF
CDR3 DNA: TGCAGTGCCCACACGGGACAGTACACTGAAGCTTTCTTT
clone size: many
V gene: TRBV20-1
J gene: TRBJ1-1
D gene: TRBD1

CDR3 protein: CASSRIELGPQYF
CDR3 DNA: TGTGCCAGCAGCCGAATAGAGCTGGGTCCCCAGTACTTC
clone size: few
V gene: TRBV9
J gene: TRBJ2-5
D gene: -

CDR3 protein: CSAKSRDRASYEQYF
CDR3 DNA: TGCAGTGCTAAGTCCAGGGACAGGGCATCCTACGAGCAGTACTTC
clone size: few
V gene: TRBV20-1
J gene: TRBJ2-7
D gene: TRBD1

CDR3 protein: CASSYGEENTEAFF
CDR3 DNA: TGTGCCAGCAGTTACGGGGAGGAGAACACTGAAGCTTTCTTT
clone size: few
V gene: TRBV6-5
J gene: TRBJ1-1
D gene: -

CDR3 protein: CASSLTTGGGEKLFF
CDR3 DNA: TGTGCCAGCAGTTTAACGACAGGGGGAGGGGAAAAACTGTTTTTT
clone size: -
V gene: TRBV12-3/TRBV12-4
J gene: TRBJ1-4
D gene: TRBD1

CDR3 protein: CASSRIGQRLGGTEAFF
CDR3 DNA: TGCGCCAGCAGCCGAATTGGACAACGACTTGGGGGCACTGAAGCTTTCTTT
clone size: few
V gene: TRBV4-1
J gene: TRBJ1-1
D gene: -

CDR3 protein: CASSLARGPNEKLFF
CDR3 DNA: TGTGCCAGCAGCTTAGCCAGGGGGCCTAATGAAAAACTGTTTTTT
clone size: -
V gene: TRBV11-2
J gene: TRBJ1-4
D gene: TRBD1

CDR3 protein: CASSPRQVEKLFF
CDR3 DNA: TGTGCCAGCAGTCCGCGACAGGTTGAAAAACTGTTTTTT
clone size: few
V gene: TRBV6-1
J gene: TRBJ1-4
D gene: -

CDR3 protein: CASSEIALYGYTF
CDR3 DNA: TGTGCCAGCAGTGAGATAGCCCTCTATGGCTACACCTTC
clone size: many
V gene: TRBV6-1
J gene: TRBJ1-2
D gene: -

CDR3 protein: CASSPRALLTQETQYF
CDR3 DNA: TGTGCCAGCAGTCCCAGGGCACTTCTAACACAAGAGACCCAGTACTTC
clone size: many
V gene: TRBV28
J gene: TRBJ2-5
D gene: -

CDR3 protein: CASDIVQASNGYTF
CDR3 DNA: TGTGCCAGCGACATCGTTCAGGCGTCTAATGGCTACACCTTC
clone size: many
V gene: TRBV2
J gene: TRBJ1-2
D gene: -

CDR3 protein: CASSPDGGIGNTEAFF
CDR3 DNA: TGCGCCAGCAGCCCCGACGGCGGAATAGGGAACACTGAAGCTTTCTTT
clone size: -
V gene: TRBV5-1
J gene: TRBJ1-1
D gene: -

CDR3 protein: CASSQVSTADTQYF
CDR3 DNA: TGTGCCAGCAGCCAAGTGTCGACCGCAGATACGCAGTATTTT
clone size: many
V gene: TRBV3-1
J gene: TRBJ2-3
D gene: -

CDR3 protein: CASSYLPFGGDQETQYF
CDR3 DNA: TGTGCCAGCAGTTACCTTCCGTTCGGGGGGGACCAAGAGACCCAGTACTTC
clone size: many
V gene: TRBV6-5
J gene: TRBJ2-5
D gene: TRBD2

CDR3 protein: CASSSRDGTDTQYF
CDR3 DNA: TGCGCCAGCAGCAGTAGGGACGGCACAGATACGCAGTATTTT
clone size: -
V gene: TRBV4-1
J gene: TRBJ2-3
D gene: -

CDR3 protein: CASSLSSDTQYF
CDR3 DNA: TGTGCCAGCAGTCTTTCCTCAGATACGCAGTATTTT
clone size: few
V gene: TRBV3-1
J gene: TRBJ2-3
D gene: -